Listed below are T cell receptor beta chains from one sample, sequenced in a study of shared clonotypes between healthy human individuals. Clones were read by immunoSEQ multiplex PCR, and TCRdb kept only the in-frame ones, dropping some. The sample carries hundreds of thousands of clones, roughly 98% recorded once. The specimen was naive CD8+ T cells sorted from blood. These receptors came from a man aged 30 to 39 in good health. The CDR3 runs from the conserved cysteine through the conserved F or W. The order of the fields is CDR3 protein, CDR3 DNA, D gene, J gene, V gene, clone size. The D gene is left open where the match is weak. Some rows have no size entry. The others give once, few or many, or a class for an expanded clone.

cdr3_aa: CATSRPGTLNTGELFF; cdr3_nt: TGTGCCACCAGCAGACCCGGGACACTAAACACCGGGGAGCTGTTTTTT; d_call: -; j_call: TRBJ2-2; v_call: TRBV15; clone_size: -
cdr3_aa: CASSLGRQGPYSYNEQFF; cdr3_nt: TGTGCCAGCAGCTTGGGCCGGCAGGGGCCTTACTCCTACAATGAGCAGTTCTTC; d_call: -; j_call: TRBJ2-1; v_call: TRBV5-5; clone_size: -
cdr3_aa: CASSARGGRIRELFF; cdr3_nt: TGTGCCAGCAGCGCCCGGGGCGGGAGGATCCGGGAGCTGTTTTTT; d_call: TRBD2; j_call: TRBJ2-2; v_call: TRBV6-1; clone_size: -
cdr3_aa: CSVQGPRSYEQYF; cdr3_nt: TGCAGCGTGCAGGGGCCCCGCTCCTACGAGCAGTACTTC; d_call: -; j_call: TRBJ2-7; v_call: TRBV29-1; clone_size: -
cdr3_aa: CASSRREATNEKLFF; cdr3_nt: TGTGCCAGCAGCCGCAGAGAGGCAACTAATGAAAAACTGTTTTTT; d_call: -; j_call: TRBJ1-4; v_call: TRBV7-9; clone_size: -
cdr3_aa: CSVEGGDSESEQYF; cdr3_nt: TGCAGCGTTGAAGGGGGGGACTCGGAAAGTGAGCAGTACTTC; d_call: -; j_call: TRBJ2-7; v_call: TRBV29-1; clone_size: -
cdr3_aa: CASSSHGTGVHEQYF; cdr3_nt: TGTGCCAGCAGCTCACACGGGACAGGGGTGCACGAGCAGTACTTC; d_call: TRBD1; j_call: TRBJ2-7; v_call: TRBV7-9; clone_size: -
cdr3_aa: CASSSETEEAFF; cdr3_nt: TGCGCCAGCAGCTCGGAGACAGAGGAAGCTTTCTTT; d_call: -; j_call: TRBJ1-1; v_call: TRBV5-1; clone_size: -
cdr3_aa: CASSYSGGQGEQFF; cdr3_nt: TGTGCCAGCAGTTACTCGGGAGGGCAAGGTGAGCAGTTCTTC; d_call: TRBD2; j_call: TRBJ2-1; v_call: TRBV6-5; clone_size: -
cdr3_aa: CASSGSGRAYEQYF; cdr3_nt: TGTGCCAGCAGCGGTAGCGGGAGGGCCTACGAGCAGTACTTC; d_call: TRBD2; j_call: TRBJ2-7; v_call: TRBV9; clone_size: -
cdr3_aa: CASSSYRDGYTF; cdr3_nt: TGTGCCAGCAGCTCCTACAGGGATGGCTACACCTTC; d_call: -; j_call: TRBJ1-2; v_call: TRBV5-4; clone_size: -
cdr3_aa: CASSPARDIRLGNQPQHF; cdr3_nt: TGTGCCAGCTCACCTGCCCGGGACATCAGACTCGGCAATCAGCCCCAGCATTTT; d_call: -; j_call: TRBJ1-5; v_call: TRBV18; clone_size: -
cdr3_aa: CASSFEGGAYEQYF; cdr3_nt: TGCGCCAGCAGCTTCGAAGGGGGCGCCTACGAGCAGTACTTC; d_call: TRBD1; j_call: TRBJ2-7; v_call: TRBV5-1; clone_size: -
cdr3_aa: CASSEGSSGNTIYF; cdr3_nt: TGTGCCAGCAGTGAAGGTAGTTCTGGAAACACCATATATTTT; d_call: -; j_call: TRBJ1-3; v_call: TRBV25-1; clone_size: -
cdr3_aa: CATSSLAGIYNEQFF; cdr3_nt: TGTGCCACCAGCAGCCTAGCGGGGATCTACAATGAGCAGTTCTTC; d_call: TRBD2; j_call: TRBJ2-1; v_call: TRBV15; clone_size: -
cdr3_aa: CASSYITDGYTEAFF; cdr3_nt: TGTGCCAGCAGTTACATTACGGACGGCTACACTGAAGCTTTCTTT; d_call: -; j_call: TRBJ1-1; v_call: TRBV6-6; clone_size: -
cdr3_aa: CASSYTLASSTDTQYF; cdr3_nt: TGTGCCAGCAGTTACACCCTAGCGTCTAGCACAGATACGCAGTATTTT; d_call: -; j_call: TRBJ2-3; v_call: TRBV6-5; clone_size: -
cdr3_aa: CASSSATSSSYNEQFF; cdr3_nt: TGTGCCAGCAGCTCTGCCACATCCAGCTCCTACAATGAGCAGTTCTTC; d_call: -; j_call: TRBJ2-1; v_call: TRBV28; clone_size: -
cdr3_aa: CASRQGSHGYTF; cdr3_nt: TGTGCCAGCAGACAGGGTTCTCATGGCTACACCTTC; d_call: -; j_call: TRBJ1-2; v_call: TRBV27; clone_size: -
cdr3_aa: CASSEVPSGSPDEQYF; cdr3_nt: TGTGCCAGCAGTGAAGTGCCTAGCGGGAGTCCTGACGAGCAGTACTTC; d_call: TRBD2; j_call: TRBJ2-7; v_call: TRBV6-1; clone_size: -
cdr3_aa: CASSGVDRDYRANEQFF; cdr3_nt: TGCGCCAGCAGCGGGGTCGACCGGGACTACCGTGCCAATGAGCAGTTCTTC; d_call: TRBD2; j_call: TRBJ2-1; v_call: TRBV4-3; clone_size: -
cdr3_aa: CASSLGGAGYQETQYF; cdr3_nt: TGTGCCAGCAGCTTAGGAGGGGCGGGGTACCAAGAGACCCAGTACTTC; d_call: -; j_call: TRBJ2-5; v_call: TRBV11-2; clone_size: -
cdr3_aa: CARSRDRTYEQYF; cdr3_nt: TGTGCCAGGTCCCGGGACAGAACCTACGAGCAGTACTTC; d_call: TRBD1; j_call: TRBJ2-7; v_call: TRBV2; clone_size: once
cdr3_aa: CASSLAAGWNEQFF; cdr3_nt: TGTGCCAGCAGCTTAGCCGCAGGGTGGAATGAGCAGTTCTTC; d_call: -; j_call: TRBJ2-1; v_call: TRBV7-6; clone_size: -
cdr3_aa: CSVEDLGGSRYNEQFF; cdr3_nt: TGCAGCGTTGAAGATCTGGGTGGGAGTCGCTACAATGAGCAGTTCTTC; d_call: -; j_call: TRBJ2-1; v_call: TRBV29-1; clone_size: -
cdr3_aa: CASSLVVSLNTDTQYF; cdr3_nt: TGTGCCAGCAGCTTAGTCGTGTCTCTTAACACAGATACGCAGTATTTT; d_call: -; j_call: TRBJ2-3; v_call: TRBV7-9; clone_size: -
cdr3_aa: CASRVAGTSGRAMNTQYF; cdr3_nt: TGTGCCAGCAGGGTCGCAGGGACTAGCGGGAGGGCCATGAATACGCAGTATTTT; d_call: TRBD2; j_call: TRBJ2-3; v_call: TRBV27; clone_size: -
cdr3_aa: CASTFRDRNTGELFF; cdr3_nt: TGTGCCAGCACCTTCCGGGACAGGAACACCGGGGAGCTGTTTTTT; d_call: TRBD1; j_call: TRBJ2-2; v_call: TRBV27; clone_size: -
cdr3_aa: CASSLRHEQYF; cdr3_nt: TGCGCCAGCAGCTTGAGGCACGAGCAGTACTTC; d_call: -; j_call: TRBJ2-7; v_call: TRBV5-1; clone_size: -
cdr3_aa: CATSTGLELFF; cdr3_nt: TGTGCCACTTCAACAGGGTTGGAGCTGTTTTTT; d_call: -; j_call: TRBJ2-2; v_call: TRBV6-6; clone_size: -
cdr3_aa: CASGFSANTGELFF; cdr3_nt: TGTGCTAGTGGTTTCTCCGCAAACACCGGGGAGCTGTTTTTT; d_call: -; j_call: TRBJ2-2; v_call: TRBV12-5; clone_size: -